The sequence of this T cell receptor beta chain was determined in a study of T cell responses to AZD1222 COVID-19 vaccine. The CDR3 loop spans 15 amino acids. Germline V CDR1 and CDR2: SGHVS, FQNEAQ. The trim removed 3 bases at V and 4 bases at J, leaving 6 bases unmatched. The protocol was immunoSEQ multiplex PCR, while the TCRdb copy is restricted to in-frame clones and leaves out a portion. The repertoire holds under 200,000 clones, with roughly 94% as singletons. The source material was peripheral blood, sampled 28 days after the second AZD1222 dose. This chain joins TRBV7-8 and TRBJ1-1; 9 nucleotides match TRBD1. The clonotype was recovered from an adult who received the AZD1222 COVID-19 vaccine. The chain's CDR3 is CASSFLGQGTTEAFF. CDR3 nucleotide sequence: TGTGCCAGCAGCTTCCTAGGACAGGGGACCACTGAAGCTTTCTTT.